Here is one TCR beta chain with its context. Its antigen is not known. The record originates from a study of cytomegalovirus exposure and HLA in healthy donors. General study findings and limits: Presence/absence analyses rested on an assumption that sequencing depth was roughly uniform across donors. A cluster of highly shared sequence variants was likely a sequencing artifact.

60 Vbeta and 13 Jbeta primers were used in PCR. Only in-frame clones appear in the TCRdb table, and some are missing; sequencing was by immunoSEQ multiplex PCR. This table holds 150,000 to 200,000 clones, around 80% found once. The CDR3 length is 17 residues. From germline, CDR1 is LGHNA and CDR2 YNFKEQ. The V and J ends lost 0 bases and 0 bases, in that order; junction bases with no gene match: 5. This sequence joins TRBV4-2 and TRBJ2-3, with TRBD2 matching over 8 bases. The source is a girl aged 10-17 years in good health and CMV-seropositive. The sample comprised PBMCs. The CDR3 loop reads CASSQEWASGSTDTQYF. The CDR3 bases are TGTGCCAGCAGCCAAGAGTGGGCTAGCGGGAGCACAGATACGCAGTATTTT.